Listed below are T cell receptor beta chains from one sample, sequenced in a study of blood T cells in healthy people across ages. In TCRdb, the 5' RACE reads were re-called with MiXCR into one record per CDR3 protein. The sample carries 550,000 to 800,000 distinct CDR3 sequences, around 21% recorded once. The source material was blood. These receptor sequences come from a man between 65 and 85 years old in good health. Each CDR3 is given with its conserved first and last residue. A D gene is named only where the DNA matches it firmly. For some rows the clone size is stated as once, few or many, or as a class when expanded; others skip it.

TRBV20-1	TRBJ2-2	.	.	CSARDRGAGELFF	TGCAGTGCTAGAGACAGGGGCGCCGGGGAGCTGTTTTTT
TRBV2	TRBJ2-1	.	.	CASSQSTVNHNEQFF	TGTGCCAGCAGTCAATCCACCGTAAACCACAATGAGCAGTTCTTC
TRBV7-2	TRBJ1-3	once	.	CASPEGPSGNTIYF	TGTGCCAGCCCGGAAGGCCCGTCTGGAAACACCATATATTTT
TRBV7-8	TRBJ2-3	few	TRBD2	CASSLAGASGSGSTQYF	TGTGCCAGCAGCTTAGCCGGGGCTAGCGGGAGTGGAAGTACGCAGTATTTT
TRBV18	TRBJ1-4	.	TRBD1	CASSRDRMATNEKLFF	TGTGCCAGCTCCAGGGACAGGATGGCAACTAATGAAAAACTGTTTTTT
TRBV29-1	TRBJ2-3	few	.	CTAGRGSDTQYF	TGCACCGCCGGACGGGGCTCCGATACGCAGTATTTT
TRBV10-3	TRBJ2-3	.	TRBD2	CAISDSGTSGRQLTDTQYF	TGTGCCATCAGTGACTCCGGGACTAGCGGGAGGCAACTCACAGATACGCAGTATTTT
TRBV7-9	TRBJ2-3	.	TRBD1	CASSRAQGAADTQYF	TGTGCCAGCAGCAGAGCCCAGGGGGCGGCAGATACGCAGTATTTT
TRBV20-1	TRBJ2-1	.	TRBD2	CSARPILAGGPDEQFF	TGCAGTGCTAGACCAATACTAGCGGGAGGGCCCGATGAGCAGTTCTTC
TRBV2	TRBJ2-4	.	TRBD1	CASSVTGQGIDIQYF	TGTGCCAGCAGTGTCACCGGACAGGGGATCGACATTCAGTACTTC
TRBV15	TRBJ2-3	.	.	CATNLPSSSTDTQYF	TGTGCCACCAATTTGCCTAGCAGTAGCACAGATACGCAGTATTTT
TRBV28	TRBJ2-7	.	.	CASSSYSSYEQYF	TGTGCCAGCAGTTCCTACTCATCCTACGAGCAGTACTTC
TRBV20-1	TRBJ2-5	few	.	CSAGPQGLGETQYF	TGCAGTGCTGGCCCCCAGGGGCTGGGAGAGACCCAGTACTTC
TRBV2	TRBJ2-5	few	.	CASSDLQETQYF	TGTGCCAGCAGTGACTTACAAGAGACCCAGTACTTC
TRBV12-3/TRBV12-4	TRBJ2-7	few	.	CASSLGGSFYEQYF	TGTGCCAGCAGTTTAGGGGGATCTTTCTACGAGCAGTACTTC
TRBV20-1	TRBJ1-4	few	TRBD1	CSATDPNRGEKLFF	TGCAGTGCTACTGACCCTAACAGGGGCGAAAAACTGTTTTTT
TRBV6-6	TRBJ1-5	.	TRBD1	CASRDTGEGQPQHF	TGTGCCAGCAGAGACACAGGGGAGGGTCAGCCCCAGCATTTT
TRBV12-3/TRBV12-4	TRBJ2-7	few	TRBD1	CASSSRTGELYEQYF	TGTGCCAGCAGTTCAAGGACAGGGGAACTTTACGAGCAGTACTTC
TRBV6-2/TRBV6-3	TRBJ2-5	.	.	CASSYGRGGQETQYF	TGTGCCAGCAGTTACGGCCGCGGAGGGCAAGAGACCCAGTACTTC
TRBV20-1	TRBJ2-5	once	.	CSVRASEETQYF	TGCAGTGTTCGGGCCTCAGAAGAGACCCAGTACTTC
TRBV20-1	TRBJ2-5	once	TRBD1	CSARGRDRGYETQYF	TGCAGTGCTAGAGGACGGGACAGGGGTTATGAGACCCAGTACTTC
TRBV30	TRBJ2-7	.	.	CAWSSHTYEQYF	TGTGCCTGGAGTTCTCACACCTACGAGCAGTACTTC
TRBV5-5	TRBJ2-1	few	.	CASSLTEGYEQFF	TGTGCCAGCAGCTTGACGGAAGGGTATGAGCAGTTCTTC
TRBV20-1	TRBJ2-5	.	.	CSADVGTAKQETQYF	TGCAGTGCCGACGTCGGGACTGCCAAACAAGAGACCCAGTACTTC
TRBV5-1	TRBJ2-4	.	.	CASSPGRNIQYF	TGCGCCAGCAGCCCGGGACGGAACATTCAGTACTTC
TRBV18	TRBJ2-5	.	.	CASSPTGTLGTQYF	TGTGCCAGCTCACCGACCGGGACATTAGGGACCCAGTACTTC
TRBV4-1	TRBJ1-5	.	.	CASSQGGGHEPQHF	TGCGCCAGCAGCCAAGGAGGAGGGCACGAGCCCCAGCATTTT
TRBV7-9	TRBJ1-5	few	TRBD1	CASSSRDRDQPQHF	TGTGCCAGCAGCAGCCGGGACAGGGACCAGCCCCAGCATTTT
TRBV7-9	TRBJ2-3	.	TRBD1	CASQTGGHSDTQYF	TGTGCCAGCCAGACAGGGGGTCATTCAGATACGCAGTATTTT
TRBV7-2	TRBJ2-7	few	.	CASSLHRDVEQYF	TGTGCCAGCAGCTTACACAGGGATGTCGAGCAGTACTTC
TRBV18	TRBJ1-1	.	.	CASSPERMNTEAFF	TGTGCCAGCTCACCAGAACGGATGAACACTGAAGCTTTCTTT
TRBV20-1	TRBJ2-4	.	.	CSATFARSLAKNIQYF	TGCAGTGCTACCTTCGCGAGATCCTTAGCCAAAAACATTCAGTACTTC
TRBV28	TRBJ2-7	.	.	CASRDRFLSYEQYF	TGTGCCAGCAGAGACCGTTTCCTCTCCTACGAGCAGTACTTC
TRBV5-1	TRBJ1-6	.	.	CTSSLVQGDSPLHF	TGCACCAGCAGCTTGGTACAGGGTGACTCACCCCTCCACTTT
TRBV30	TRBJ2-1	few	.	CAWSRSPIYNEQFF	TGTGCCTGGAGCCGTAGCCCCATCTACAATGAGCAGTTCTTC
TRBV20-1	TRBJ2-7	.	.	CSARVFGSYEQYF	TGCAGTGCTAGGGTTTTTGGGTCCTACGAGCAGTACTTC
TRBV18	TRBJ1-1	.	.	CASSPVQVENTEAFF	TGTGCCAGCTCACCGGTACAGGTAGAAAACACTGAAGCTTTCTTT
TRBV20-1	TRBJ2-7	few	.	CSASLISEQYF	TGCAGTGCTAGTCTGATATCTGAGCAGTACTTC
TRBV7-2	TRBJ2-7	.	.	CASSPTRLGSPYEQYF	TGTGCCAGCAGCCCAACGCGATTGGGGAGCCCTTACGAGCAGTACTTC
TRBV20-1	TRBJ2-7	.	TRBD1	CSAGQGVSYEQYF	TGCAGTGCCGGACAGGGGGTGTCCTACGAGCAGTACTTC
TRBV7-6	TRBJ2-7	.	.	CASSVKGISQGGEQYF	TGTGCCAGCAGCGTAAAGGGGATATCGCAGGGGGGCGAGCAGTACTTC
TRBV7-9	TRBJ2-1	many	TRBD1	CASSSGGANNEQFF	TGTGCCAGCAGCTCAGGGGGCGCGAACAATGAGCAGTTCTTC
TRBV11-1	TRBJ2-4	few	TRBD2	CASSLGREGYIQYF	TGTGCCAGCAGCTTAGGACGGGAGGGGTACATTCAGTACTTC
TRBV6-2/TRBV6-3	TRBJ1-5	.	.	CASSGRGPRYSNQPQHF	TGTGCCAGCAGTGGCAGGGGACCTAGGTATAGCAATCAGCCCCAGCATTTT
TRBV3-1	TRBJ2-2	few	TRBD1	CASSRQGKNTGELFF	TGTGCCAGCAGCCGACAGGGGAAGAACACCGGGGAGCTGTTTTTT
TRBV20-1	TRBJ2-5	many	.	CSAGQETQYF	TGCAGTGCGGGCCAAGAGACCCAGTACTTC
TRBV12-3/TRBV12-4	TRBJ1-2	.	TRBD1	CASSLQGGGGYTF	TGTGCCAGCAGTCTACAGGGGGGTGGAGGCTACACCTTC
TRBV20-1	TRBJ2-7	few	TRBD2	CSATRAGVKNEQYF	TGCAGTGCTACTAGAGCGGGAGTCAAAAACGAGCAGTACTTC
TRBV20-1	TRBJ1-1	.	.	CSARRVTNTEAFF	TGCAGTGCTAGAAGGGTGACGAACACTGAAGCTTTCTTT
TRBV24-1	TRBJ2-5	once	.	CATSAPDAGETQYF	TGTGCCACCAGTGCCCCGGACGCAGGGGAGACCCAGTACTTC
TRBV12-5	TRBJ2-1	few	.	CASAQEVGGEQFF	TGTGCTAGTGCCCAAGAAGTGGGTGGTGAGCAGTTCTTC
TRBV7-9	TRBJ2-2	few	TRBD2	CASSSGLAGYTGELFF	TGTGCCAGCAGCTCGGGACTAGCGGGGTACACCGGGGAGCTGTTTTTT
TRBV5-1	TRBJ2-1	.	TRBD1	CASSPAGQGALSSYNEQFF	TGCGCCAGCAGCCCGGCGGGACAGGGGGCCCTTAGCTCCTACAATGAGCAGTTCTTC
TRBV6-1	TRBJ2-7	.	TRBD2	CASSDQYLAGVYEQYF	TGTGCCAGCAGTGATCAATACCTAGCGGGAGTCTACGAGCAGTACTTC
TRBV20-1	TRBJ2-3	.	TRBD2	CSARTGGPSTDTQYF	TGCAGTGCTAGAACGGGAGGGCCCAGCACAGATACGCAGTATTTT
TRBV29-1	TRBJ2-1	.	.	CSADSSYNEQFF	TGCAGCGCGGACAGCTCCTACAATGAGCAGTTCTTC
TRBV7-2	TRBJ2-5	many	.	CASSLSHQETQYF	TGTGCCAGCAGCTTATCTCACCAAGAGACCCAGTACTTC
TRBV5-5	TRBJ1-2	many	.	CASSPGGGNYGYTF	TGTGCCAGCAGCCCCGGGGGGGGCAACTATGGCTACACCTTC